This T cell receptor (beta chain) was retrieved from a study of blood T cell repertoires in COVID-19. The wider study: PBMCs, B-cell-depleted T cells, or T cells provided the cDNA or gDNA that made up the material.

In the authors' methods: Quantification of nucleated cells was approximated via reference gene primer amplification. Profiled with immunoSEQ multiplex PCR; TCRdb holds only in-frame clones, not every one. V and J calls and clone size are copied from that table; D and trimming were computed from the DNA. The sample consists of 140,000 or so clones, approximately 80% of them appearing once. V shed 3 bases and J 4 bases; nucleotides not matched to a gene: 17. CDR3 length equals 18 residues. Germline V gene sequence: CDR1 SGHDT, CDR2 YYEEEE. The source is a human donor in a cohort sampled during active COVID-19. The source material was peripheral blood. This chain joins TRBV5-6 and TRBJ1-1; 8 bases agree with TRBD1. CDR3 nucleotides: TGTGCCAGCAGCTCGAGTTCCCCAGGGGGCATAGTGCGCACTGAAGCTTTCTTT. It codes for CASSSSSPGGIVRTEAFF.